This T cell receptor (beta chain) originates from a study of T cells in localized non-small cell lung cancer. Findings and caveats of the study: Only one tumor region was sequenced, so heterogeneity remains possible. Appearances in adjacent lung were noted for a median approximately 58 of the top 100 tumor clones. Longer overall survival accompanied higher blood T cell density. It was uninvolved adjacent lung that showed the highest T cell clonality, exceeding tumor.

Sequenced by immunoSEQ multiplex PCR; TCRdb stores in-frame clones only, minus some. The table includes tens of thousands of clones, 84% detected once. For this clone: Its antigen remains unidentified.

The receptor's source is an older female donor with stage I lung adenocarcinoma. The sample in question was peripheral blood, obtained before any cancer treatment.

CDR3 sequence (DNA): TGTGCCAGCAGCCCCCGGGACAGAAGCACAGATACGCAGTATTTT. It codes for CASSPRDRSTDTQYF. The genes are TRBV7-6 and TRBJ2-3, with 7 bases fitting TRBD1. Trimming cost V 5 bases and J 0 bases; bases outside gene matches: 5. The CDR3 spans 15 residues. The germline CDR1 and CDR2 sequences are SGHVS and FNYEAQ.